One sample yielded the 5 T cell receptor beta chains listed below, sequenced in a study of blood T cell repertoires in COVID-19. Here immunoSEQ multiplex PCR was the method, and the copy in TCRdb shows in-frame clones only, minus some. This table holds under 150,000 clones, 75% to 85% found once. The specimen sequenced was peripheral blood. The receptors were gathered from a human donor with acute or convalescent COVID-19. The donor label of this sample is uncertain.

V usage is TRBV13 and J usage is TRBJ1-1; maybe TRBD1 (6 bases). This CDR3 is 13 amino acids long. Trimming cost V 4 bases and J 6 bases, with 12 bases left between them. The V gene's germline CDR1 is PRHDT and CDR2 FYEKMQ (reference sequence). CDR3 residues: CASSSQGRSEAFF. The CDR3 nucleotides read TGTGCCAGCAGCTCTCAGGGGCGGTCTGAAGCTTTCTTT.

The CDR3 bases are TGTGCCACATTAATGGCGGGGGAGGACACTGAAGCTTTCTTT. Protein sequence: CATLMAGEDTEAFF. The chain links TRBV10-3 to TRBJ1-1, with D possibly matching TRBD1 (5 bases). Germline loops: CDR1 ENHRY, CDR2 SYGVKD. The CDR3 is 14 residues long. Trimming left V 10 bases short and J 3 bases short, with 18 bases between.

The chain combines TRBV11-3 with TRBJ1-1, with D possibly matching TRBD1 (5 bases). The germline V gene has CDR1 SGHNT and CDR2 YENEEA. The CDR3 length is 14 residues. V was pared by 1 base and J by 5 bases, with 11 bases between. As DNA, the CDR3 is TGTGCCAGCAGCTTAGGACAGTCTGGAACTGAAGCTTTCTTT. Its translation is CASSLGQSGTEAFF.

The gene calls are TRBV9 and TRBJ1-4, with 8 positions matching TRBD1. V was clipped by 6 bases and J by 8 bases; unmatched bases: 6. CDR3 length: 13 residues. Germline CDR1 SGDLS, CDR2 YYNGEE. CDR3 amino acids: CASNTGGSEKLFF. The CDR3 DNA follows: TGTGCCAGCAATACAGGGGGTAGCGAAAAACTGTTTTTT. Full variable domain (missing parts from reference TRBV9 and TRBJ1-4): DSGVTQTPKHLITATGQRVTLRCSPRSGDLSVYWYQQSLDQGLQFLIQYYNGEERAKGNILERFSAQQFPDLHSELNLSSLELGDSALYFCASNTGGSEKLFFGSGTQLSVL.

V is TRBV6-6 and J is TRBJ1-4; no reliable D call. V was clipped by 4 bases and J by 8 bases, with 14 bases between them. This CDR3 spans 14 amino acids. The V gene's germline CDR1 is MNHNY and CDR2 SVGAGI (reference sequence). In DNA, the CDR3 is TGTGCCAGCAGTTCGGCGGCTGCGGGGGAAAAACTGTTTTTT. Protein product: CASSSAAAGEKLFF.